The 14 T cell receptor beta chains given below trace back to one sample, sequenced in a study of cytomegalovirus exposure and HLA in healthy donors (dated by TCRdb to about 2017). Libraries were constructed by the immunoSEQ multiplex PCR assay. For the multiplex PCR, a mixture combining 60 forward primers for TCR Vbeta segments and 13 reverse primers for TCR Jbeta segments was used. Not all clones reach the TCRdb copy of this immuneACCESS table, which keeps in-frame sequences only. Checked studies attribute under half of the gap to unresolved V genes and leave the rest unexplained. A total of roughly 230,000 clones appear in this sample, over 90% of them only once. The top ten clonotypes cover about 1.8% of the sample. Sequencing input: PBMCs. The source is a girl aged 2 to 10 in good health and CMV-seronegative.

This sequence joins TRBV2 and TRBJ2-2, with a tentative D call TRBD2 (5 bases). V was shortened by 5 bases and J by 1 base, with 8 bases between the two germline ends. This CDR3 spans 14 amino acids. Germline CDR1 reads SNHLY; CDR2 reads FYNNEI. DNA of the CDR3: TGTGCCAGCAGTTGGACTCAGAACACCGGGGAGCTGTTTTTT. This gives the protein CASSWTQNTGELFF. The full variable domain, rest sourced from reference TRBV2 and TRBJ2-2, is EPEVTQTPSHQVTQMGQEVILRCVPISNHLYFYWYRQILGQKVEFLVSFYNNEISEKSEIFDDQFSVERPDGSNFTLKIRSTKLEDSAMYFCASSWTQNTGELFFGEGSRLTVL.

The chain employs TRBV11-2 and TRBJ2-7; possibly TRBD2 for D (6 bases). This CDR3 has 15 residues. The germline V gene encodes CDR1 SGHAT and CDR2 FQNNGV. The germline V and J ends were trimmed by 3 bases and 4 bases, with 16 bases remaining between them. CDR3: CASSFSEGLSYEQYF. In DNA form, the CDR3 reads TGTGCCAGCAGCTTTTCGGAGGGGCTAAGTTACGAGCAGTACTTC.

The chain uses TRBV25-1 and TRBJ1-5; TRBD1 might be the D (6 bases). The germline V gene encodes CDR1 MGHDK and CDR2 SYGVNS. The CDR3 is 13 amino acids. V lost 5 bases and J 3 bases, leaving 8 bases between the germline ends. The CDR3 loop reads CASSTGYNQPQHF. For the CDR3, the DNA is TGTGCCAGCAGTACAGGGTACAATCAGCCCCAGCATTTT.

V gene TRBV28 combines with J gene TRBJ1-2, with no clear D. This CDR3 comprises 13 residues. Per the germline V gene, CDR1 is MDHEN and CDR2 is SYDVKM. Trimming cost V 5 bases and J 4 bases, with 11 bases left between them. The CDR3 spells CASSRVVFYGYTF. The CDR3 DNA reads TGTGCCAGCAGTCGGGTGGTATTCTATGGCTACACCTTC.

V gene TRBV27 combines with J gene TRBJ1-2; 9 bases line up with TRBD1. The V gene end was trimmed by 0 bases and the J gene end by 2 bases; junction bases not matched to a gene: 7. The CDR3 is 17 residues long. Germline-derived CDR1 and CDR2 are MNHEY and SMNVEV (reference sequence). CDR3 nucleotide sequence: TGTGCCAGCAGTTTATCGCGCTGGACAGGGGACAACTATGGCTACACCTTC. This encodes CASSLSRWTGDNYGYTF.

This chain joins TRBV13 and TRBJ2-4; 13 bases agree with TRBD2. The germline CDR1 and CDR2 sequences are PRHDT and FYEKMQ (reference sequence). The CDR3 totals 19 residues. V gave up 5 bases and J gave up 0 bases; unmatched junction bases: 10. CDR3 sequence: CASSLQRLAGGLAKNIQYF. CDR3 in DNA: TGTGCCAGCAGCCTACAACGACTAGCGGGGGGCCTAGCCAAAAACATTCAGTACTTC.

The chain recombines TRBV4-2 with TRBJ2-3; no clear D. From germline, CDR1 is LGHNA and CDR2 YNFKEQ. The CDR3 contains 12 residues. V lost 4 bases to trimming and J lost 7 bases, with 9 bases between them. CDR3 region: CASSPDRNTQYF. In DNA, the CDR3 is TGTGCCAGCAGCCCCGATAGAAATACGCAGTATTTT.

The chain employs TRBV4-1 and TRBJ2-7, with 7 nucleotides matching TRBD1. Germline lookup yields CDR1 MGHRA and CDR2 YSYEKL. The CDR3 contains 14 residues. Losses at the gene ends were 1 base for V and 3 bases for J; bases not matched to a gene: 3. The CDR3 region is CASSQGQGVYEQYF. CDR3 DNA sequence: TGCGCCAGCAGCCAAGGACAGGGTGTCTACGAGCAGTACTTC.

The V call is TRBV6-1, the J call TRBJ2-1; D is possibly TRBD1 (6 bases). The V gene lost 1 base and the J gene lost 2 bases, with 15 bases spanning the gap. CDR1 and CDR2 (germline): MNHNS, SASEGT. The CDR3 extends over 17 amino acids. The CDR3 sequence: CASSEGLRQVTYNEQFF. DNA for the CDR3: TGTGCCAGCAGTGAAGGTTTGCGACAGGTCACCTACAATGAGCAGTTCTTC.

V and J are TRBV30 and TRBJ2-5, with D possibly matching TRBD2 (6 bases). The last part of the DNA fits TRBJ2-7 better; the J call may be wrong. Germline V gene sequence: CDR1 GTSNPN, CDR2 SVGIG (reference sequence). This CDR3 region has 14 residues. This CDR3 is CAWSLETRSYEQYF. The CDR3 DNA is TGTGCCTGGAGTCTCGAGACTAGGTCCTACGAGCAGTACTTC.

J is TRBJ2-5 and V is TRBV6-1; 11 positions agree with TRBD2. V trimming: 2 bases; J trimming: 4 bases; junction bases outside the gene matches: 15. Germline V CDR1 and CDR2: MNHNS, SASEGT. The CDR3 has 19 amino acids. This chain's CDR3 is CASSERGMISGGAGETQYF. The CDR3 nucleotides are TGTGCCAGCAGTGAACGGGGTATGATTAGCGGGGGGGCAGGAGAGACCCAGTACTTC.

V gene TRBV10-3 combines with J gene TRBJ2-1; 7 positions match TRBD1. Germline CDR1 is ENHRY and CDR2 is SYGVKD. The CDR3 contains 14 residues. The junction had 7 bases not matched to a gene; V was cut back by 3 bases and J by 8 bases. The CDR3 loop reads CAISDGLQGDEQFF. The CDR3 DNA sequence: TGTGCCATCAGTGATGGTCTGCAGGGGGATGAGCAGTTCTTC.

The rearrangement links TRBV5-1 to TRBJ1-5, with a weak D call TRBD1 (5 bases). CDR3 length: 15 residues. Trimming stripped 0 bases from V and 8 bases from J, with 15 bases between. The germline V gene has CDR1 SGHRS and CDR2 YFSETQ. CDR3 in DNA: TGCGCCAGCAGCTTGGGAACAGGACCTGAGGAGCCCCAGCATTTT. It specifies CASSLGTGPEEPQHF.

The chain employs TRBV7-9 and TRBJ1-1, with 11 bases lining up with TRBD1. The junction had 7 bases not matched to a gene; V was cut back by 1 base and J by 6 bases. The length of the CDR3 is 16 residues. Per the germline V gene, CDR1 is SEHNR and CDR2 is FQNEAQ (reference sequence). CDR3 amino acids: CASSLGPGQGVPEAFF. CDR3 nucleotide sequence: TGTGCCAGCAGCTTAGGTCCGGGACAGGGGGTTCCTGAAGCTTTCTTT.